The rows below give T cell receptor beta chains drawn from one sample of a study of early T cells in non-severe SARS-CoV-2 infection. TCRdb re-called the 5' RACE reads through MiXCR, storing one row per CDR3 protein. The data show some 80,000 distinct CDR3 sequences, approximately 13% seen once. Sequenced input: whole blood. All receptors come from an adult who was a healthcare worker with PCR-confirmed SARS-CoV-2 infection or an uninfected control (not recorded which). Both conserved end residues are part of each CDR3. Each record gives: J gene, D gene, V gene, clone size, CDR3 protein, CDR3 DNA. The D gene is left open where the match is weak. Size values are once, few and many counts, or a class for expanded clones, and some rows have none.

J: TRBJ2-3
D: NA
V: TRBV11-2
size: many
CDR3: CASSFTQGTDTQYF
DNA: TGTGCCAGCAGCTTTACACAGGGAACAGATACGCAGTATTTT

J: TRBJ2-1
D: TRBD2
V: TRBV19
size: few
CDR3: CASSPGLAYGGNEQFF
DNA: TGTGCCAGTAGTCCCGGACTAGCGTATGGAGGCAATGAGCAGTTCTTC

J: TRBJ1-2
D: NA
V: TRBV7-2
size: many
CDR3: CASSSRLGRGQGYGYTF
DNA: TGTGCCAGCAGCTCCAGGCTCGGACGGGGACAAGGATATGGCTACACCTTC

J: TRBJ1-1
D: NA
V: TRBV5-1
size: many
CDR3: CASSFVGDTEAFF
DNA: TGCGCCAGCAGCTTCGTGGGGGACACCGAAGCTTTCTTT

J: TRBJ1-6
D: NA
V: TRBV4-1
size: many
CDR3: CASSQDHGGNSPLHF
DNA: TGCGCCAGCAGCCAAGATCACGGAGGGAATTCACCCCTCCACTTT

J: TRBJ2-7
D: TRBD2
V: TRBV14
size: many
CDR3: CASSRGTNYEQYF
DNA: TGTGCCAGCAGCCGCGGGACTAACTACGAGCAGTACTTC

J: TRBJ2-1
D: NA
V: TRBV12-5
size: few
CDR3: CASGRLAGGNEQFF
DNA: TGTGCTAGTGGCCGACTTGCCGGCGGGAATGAGCAGTTCTTC

J: TRBJ2-3
D: NA
V: TRBV7-9
size: NA
CDR3: CASSPKSTQYF
DNA: TGTGCCAGCAGCCCCAAGTCTACGCAGTATTTT

J: TRBJ2-7
D: NA
V: TRBV7-2
size: many
CDR3: CASSLGQGVVYEQYF
DNA: TGTGCCAGCAGCTTAGGTCAGGGTGTCGTCTACGAGCAGTACTTC

J: TRBJ2-7
D: TRBD1
V: TRBV7-2
size: few
CDR3: CASSPPNRGQGEQYF
DNA: TGTGCCAGCAGCCCACCTAACAGGGGGCAAGGCGAGCAGTACTTC

J: TRBJ2-2
D: NA
V: TRBV20-1
size: many
CDR3: CSAPSTGELFF
DNA: TGCAGTGCTCCTTCCACCGGGGAGCTGTTTTTT

J: TRBJ1-6
D: NA
V: TRBV28
size: NA
CDR3: CASSGGSDNSPLHF
DNA: TGTGCCAGCTCGGGGGGGAGCGATAATTCACCCCTCCACTTT

J: TRBJ2-1
D: TRBD2
V: TRBV19
size: NA
CDR3: CASSIAGLAGGEQFF
DNA: TGTGCCAGTAGTATAGCCGGACTAGCGGGAGGTGAGCAGTTCTTC

J: TRBJ2-5
D: TRBD2
V: TRBV7-9
size: NA
CDR3: CASSPWASRREYQETQYF
DNA: TGTGCCAGCAGCCCGTGGGCCTCTCGGCGGGAGTACCAAGAGACCCAGTACTTC

J: TRBJ1-5
D: TRBD1
V: TRBV6-2/TRBV6-3
size: NA
CDR3: CASSYPTGQGAIGNQPQHF
DNA: TGTGCCAGCAGTTACCCGACCGGACAGGGGGCGATAGGCAATCAGCCCCAGCATTTT

J: TRBJ2-3
D: TRBD1
V: TRBV4-1
size: many
CDR3: CASSQGRGQGASDTQYF
DNA: TGCGCCAGCAGCCAAGGAAGGGGACAGGGGGCATCAGATACGCAGTATTTT

J: TRBJ1-2
D: TRBD1
V: TRBV7-2
size: NA
CDR3: CASKDRAYGYTF
DNA: TGTGCCAGCAAGGACAGGGCCTATGGCTACACCTTC

J: TRBJ2-5
D: NA
V: TRBV30
size: many
CDR3: CAWSVGRKLRETQYF
DNA: TGTGCCTGGAGTGTCGGTCGGAAATTGAGGGAGACCCAGTACTTC

J: TRBJ2-1
D: TRBD2
V: TRBV6-1
size: few
CDR3: CASRWASGGANEQFF
DNA: TGTGCCAGCAGGTGGGCTAGCGGGGGGGCAAATGAGCAGTTCTTC

J: TRBJ2-5
D: TRBD2
V: TRBV9
size: few
CDR3: CASSVATTTRGGLETQYF
DNA: TGTGCCAGCAGCGTAGCTACGACCACCCGGGGGGGCCTAGAGACCCAGTACTTC

J: TRBJ2-5
D: NA
V: TRBV5-1
size: NA
CDR3: CASSAFGTVQETQYF
DNA: TGCGCCAGCAGCGCGTTTGGGACCGTCCAAGAGACCCAGTACTTC

J: TRBJ2-1
D: NA
V: TRBV7-6
size: many
CDR3: CASSLVKGRTPNEQFF
DNA: TGTGCCAGCAGCTTAGTAAAGGGCAGGACCCCCAATGAGCAGTTCTTC

J: TRBJ2-2
D: NA
V: TRBV14
size: NA
CDR3: CASSQDRDTGELFF
DNA: TGTGCCAGCAGCCAAGATCGGGACACCGGGGAGCTGTTTTTT

J: TRBJ2-2
D: NA
V: TRBV29-1
size: NA
CDR3: CSVDGGAGELFF
DNA: TGCAGCGTTGACGGCGGCGCCGGGGAGCTGTTTTTT

J: TRBJ1-3
D: NA
V: TRBV20-1
size: few
CDR3: CSARELGNTIYF
DNA: TGCAGTGCTAGAGAACTTGGAAACACCATATATTTT

J: TRBJ2-7
D: NA
V: TRBV7-9
size: NA
CDR3: CASSLNPGGPYEQYF
DNA: TGTGCCAGCAGCTTAAACCCGGGGGGCCCCTACGAGCAGTACTTC

J: TRBJ1-4
D: NA
V: TRBV12-3/TRBV12-4
size: many
CDR3: CASSLEDRFHEKLFF
DNA: TGTGCCAGCAGTTTAGAAGACAGGTTTCATGAAAAACTGTTTTTT

J: TRBJ1-1
D: NA
V: TRBV20-1
size: NA
CDR3: CSAAMHRSAVTEAFF
DNA: TGCAGTGCTGCGATGCACCGTTCGGCCGTCACTGAAGCTTTCTTT

J: TRBJ1-6
D: NA
V: TRBV30
size: NA
CDR3: CAWCPAANSPLHF
DNA: TGTGCCTGGTGCCCGGCCGCGAATTCACCCCTCCACTTT

J: TRBJ2-7
D: NA
V: TRBV24-1
size: NA
CDR3: CATSDSGGTYEQYF
DNA: TGTGCCACCAGTGATTCCGGCGGAACCTACGAGCAGTACTTC

J: TRBJ1-4
D: TRBD1
V: TRBV12-3/TRBV12-4
size: NA
CDR3: CASSSRGRVEKLFF
DNA: TGTGCCAGCAGTAGCAGGGGGCGGGTTGAAAAACTGTTTTTT

J: TRBJ2-1
D: NA
V: TRBV6-6
size: few
CDR3: CASSLPGAYNEQFF
DNA: TGTGCCAGCAGCCTCCCCGGGGCTTACAATGAGCAGTTCTTC

J: TRBJ2-1
D: TRBD2
V: TRBV29-1
size: NA
CDR3: CSGEGEYYNEQFF
DNA: TGCAGCGGGGAGGGAGAGTACTACAATGAGCAGTTCTTC

J: TRBJ2-2
D: NA
V: TRBV19
size: few
CDR3: CASSIRLGELFF
DNA: TGTGCCAGTAGTATCCGGCTCGGGGAGCTGTTTTTT